This paragraph covers one TCR beta chain sequence. These data originate in a study of T-cell reconstitution after alpha-beta-depleted transplantation in children. Preparation of the TCRbeta library involved a method that used unique molecular identifiers. MiXCR, run by TCRdb on the PCR reads, gives a single entry per CDR3 protein. The sample holds about 500,000 distinct CDR3 sequences, approximately 32% seen once. Sample: PBMCs from the stem cell graft donor, taken from the stem cell graft. The clonotype comes from a human donor who donated a stem cell graft to a child with aplastic anemia.

The chain's CDR3 is CASSLDARTGENTEAFF. The CDR3, as DNA: TGTGCCAGCAGTCTCGATGCCCGGACAGGGGAGAACACTGAAGCTTTCTTT. The V gene is TRBV12-3 or TRBV12-4, the J gene TRBJ1-1; the match to TRBD1 covers 9 bases. The V and J ends lost 5 bases and 1 base, in that order; junction bases with no gene match: 11. This CDR3 spans 17 amino acids.